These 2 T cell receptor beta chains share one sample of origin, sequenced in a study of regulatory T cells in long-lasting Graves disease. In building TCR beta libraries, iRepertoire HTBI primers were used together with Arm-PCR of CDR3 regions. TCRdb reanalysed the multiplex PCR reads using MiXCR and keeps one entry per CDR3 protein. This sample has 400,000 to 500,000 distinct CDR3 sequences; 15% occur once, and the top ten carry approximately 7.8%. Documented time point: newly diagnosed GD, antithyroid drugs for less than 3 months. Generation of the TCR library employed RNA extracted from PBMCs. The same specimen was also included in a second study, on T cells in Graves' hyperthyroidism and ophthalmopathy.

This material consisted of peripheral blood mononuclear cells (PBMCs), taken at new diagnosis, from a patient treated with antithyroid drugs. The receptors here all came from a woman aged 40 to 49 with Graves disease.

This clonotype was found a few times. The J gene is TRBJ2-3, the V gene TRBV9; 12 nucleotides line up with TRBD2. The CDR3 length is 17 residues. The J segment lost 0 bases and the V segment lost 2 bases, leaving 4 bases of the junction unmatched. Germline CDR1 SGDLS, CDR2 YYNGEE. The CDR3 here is CASSVRTSGESTDTQYF. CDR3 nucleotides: TGTGCCAGCAGCGTCCGGACTAGCGGGGAAAGCACAGATACGCAGTATTTT.

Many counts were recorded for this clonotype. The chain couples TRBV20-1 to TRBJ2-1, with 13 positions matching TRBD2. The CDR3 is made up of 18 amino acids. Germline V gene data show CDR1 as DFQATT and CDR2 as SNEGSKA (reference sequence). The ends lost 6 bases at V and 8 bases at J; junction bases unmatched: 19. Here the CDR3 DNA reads TGCAGTGCGATAGGACTAGCGGGAGAGAGGGGTATACGGTATGAGCAGTTCTTC. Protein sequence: CSAIGLAGERGIRYEQFF.